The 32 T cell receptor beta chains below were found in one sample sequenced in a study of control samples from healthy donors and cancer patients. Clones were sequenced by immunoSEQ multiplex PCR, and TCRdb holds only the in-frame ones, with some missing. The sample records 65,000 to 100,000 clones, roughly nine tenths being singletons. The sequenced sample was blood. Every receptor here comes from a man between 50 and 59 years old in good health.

This CDR3 is CAWSRKGMGQPQHF. The CDR3 region has the DNA TGTGCCTGGAGTCGGAAAGGGATGGGTCAGCCCCAGCATTTT. The chain uses TRBV30 and TRBJ1-5; D call uncertain. CDR1 and CDR2 (germline): GTSNPN, SVGIG (reference sequence). The length of the CDR3 is 14 residues. V gave up 2 bases and J gave up 6 bases, with 14 bases separating them.

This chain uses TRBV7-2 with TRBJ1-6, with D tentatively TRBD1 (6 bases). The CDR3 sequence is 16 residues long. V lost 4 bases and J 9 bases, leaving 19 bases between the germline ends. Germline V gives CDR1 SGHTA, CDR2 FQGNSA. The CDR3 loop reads CASSSWTQGEGSPLHF. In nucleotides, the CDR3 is TGTGCCAGCAGCTCCTGGACACAGGGAGAAGGTTCACCCCTCCACTTT.

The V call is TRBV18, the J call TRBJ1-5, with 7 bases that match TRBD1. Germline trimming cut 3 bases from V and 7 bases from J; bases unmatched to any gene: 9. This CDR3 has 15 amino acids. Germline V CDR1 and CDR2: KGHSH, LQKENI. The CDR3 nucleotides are TGTGCCAGCTCACCCGTCTCAGGGGGGGAACAGCCCCAGCATTTT. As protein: CASSPVSGGEQPQHF.

DNA of the CDR3: TGTGCCAGCAGTTGGGGTGCAGGGGAAGAAAAACTGTTTTTT. This gives the protein CASSWGAGEEKLFF. The chain combines TRBV6-5 with TRBJ1-4; maybe TRBD1 (6 bases). Trimming removed 4 bases from V and 8 bases from J, with 14 bases in between. CDR3 length equals 14 residues. The germline CDR1 and CDR2 sequences are MNHEY and SVGAGI.

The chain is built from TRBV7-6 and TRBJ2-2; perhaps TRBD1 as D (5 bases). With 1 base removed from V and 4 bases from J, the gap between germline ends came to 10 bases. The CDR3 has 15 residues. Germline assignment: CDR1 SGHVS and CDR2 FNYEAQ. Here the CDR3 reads CASSLGSQGTGELFF. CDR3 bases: TGTGCCAGCAGCTTAGGAAGCCAGGGCACCGGGGAGCTGTTTTTT.

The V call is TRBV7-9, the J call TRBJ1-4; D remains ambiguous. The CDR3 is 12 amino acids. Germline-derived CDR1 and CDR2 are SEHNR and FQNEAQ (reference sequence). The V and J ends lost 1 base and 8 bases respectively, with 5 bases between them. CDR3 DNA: TGTGCCAGCAGCTTAGGGAGAGAAAAACTGTTTTTT. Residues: CASSLGREKLFF. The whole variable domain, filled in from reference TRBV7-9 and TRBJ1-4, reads DTGVSQNPRHKITKRGQNVTFRCDPISEHNRLYWYRQTLGQGPEFLTYFQNEAQLEKSRLLSDRFSAERPKGSFSTLEIQRTEQGDSAMYLCASSLGREKLFFGSGTQLSVL.

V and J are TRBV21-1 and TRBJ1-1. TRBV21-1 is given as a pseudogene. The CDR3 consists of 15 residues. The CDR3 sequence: CASRVCRGYYTEAFF. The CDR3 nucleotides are TGTGCCAGCAGGGTTTGTCGGGGGTATTACACTGAAGCTTTCTTT.

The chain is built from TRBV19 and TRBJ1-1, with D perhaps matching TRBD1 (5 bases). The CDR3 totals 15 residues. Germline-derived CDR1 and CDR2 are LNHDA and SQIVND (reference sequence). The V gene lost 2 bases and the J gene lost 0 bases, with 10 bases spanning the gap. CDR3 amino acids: CASSISGGMNTEAFF. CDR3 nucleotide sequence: TGTGCCAGTAGTATATCGGGGGGAATGAACACTGAAGCTTTCTTT.

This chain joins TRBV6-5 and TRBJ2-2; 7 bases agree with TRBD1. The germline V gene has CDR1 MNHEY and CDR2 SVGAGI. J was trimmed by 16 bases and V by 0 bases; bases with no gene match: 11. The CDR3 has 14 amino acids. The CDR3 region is CASSYSPGQSLEFF. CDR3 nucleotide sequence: TGTGCCAGCAGTTACTCGCCGGGACAGTCCCTGGAGTTTTTT.

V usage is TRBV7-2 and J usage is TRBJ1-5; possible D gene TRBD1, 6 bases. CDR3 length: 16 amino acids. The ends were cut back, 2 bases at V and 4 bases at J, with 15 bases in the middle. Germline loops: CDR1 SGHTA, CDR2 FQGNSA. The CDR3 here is CASSLHGRTDNQPQHF. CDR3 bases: TGTGCCAGCAGCTTACACGGAAGGACAGATAATCAGCCCCAGCATTTT.

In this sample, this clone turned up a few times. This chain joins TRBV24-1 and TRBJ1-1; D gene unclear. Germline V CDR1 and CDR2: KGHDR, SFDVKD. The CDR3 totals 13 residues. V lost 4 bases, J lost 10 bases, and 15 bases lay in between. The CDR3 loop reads CATSDHHGRGAFF. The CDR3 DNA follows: TGTGCCACCAGTGACCACCATGGACGGGGAGCTTTCTTT.

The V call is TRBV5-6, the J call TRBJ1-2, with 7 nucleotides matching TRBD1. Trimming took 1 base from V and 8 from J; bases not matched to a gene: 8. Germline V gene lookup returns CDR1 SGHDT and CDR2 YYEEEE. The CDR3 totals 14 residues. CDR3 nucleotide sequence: TGTGCCAGCAGCTTGACGGACAGGAGCGGGGGCTACACCTTC. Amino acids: CASSLTDRSGGYTF.

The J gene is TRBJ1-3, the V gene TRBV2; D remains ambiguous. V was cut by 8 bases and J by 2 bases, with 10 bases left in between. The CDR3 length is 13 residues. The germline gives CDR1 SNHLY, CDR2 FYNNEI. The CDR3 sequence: CASLEGPGNTIYF. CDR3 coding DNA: TGTGCCAGCCTTGAGGGCCCTGGAAACACCATATATTTT.

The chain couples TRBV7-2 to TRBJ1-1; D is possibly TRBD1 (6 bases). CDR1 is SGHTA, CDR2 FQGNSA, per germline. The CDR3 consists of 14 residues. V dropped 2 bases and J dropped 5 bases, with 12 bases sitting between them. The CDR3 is CASSLRQGTTEAFF. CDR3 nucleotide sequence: TGTGCCAGCAGCTTAAGGCAGGGGACTACTGAAGCTTTCTTT.

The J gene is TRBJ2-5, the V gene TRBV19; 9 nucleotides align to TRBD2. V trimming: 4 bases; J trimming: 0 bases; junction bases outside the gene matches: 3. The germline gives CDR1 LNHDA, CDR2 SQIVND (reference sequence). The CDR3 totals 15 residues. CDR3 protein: CASSTGTSHQETQYF. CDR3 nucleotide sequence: TGTGCCAGTAGTACTGGGACTAGCCACCAAGAGACCCAGTACTTC.

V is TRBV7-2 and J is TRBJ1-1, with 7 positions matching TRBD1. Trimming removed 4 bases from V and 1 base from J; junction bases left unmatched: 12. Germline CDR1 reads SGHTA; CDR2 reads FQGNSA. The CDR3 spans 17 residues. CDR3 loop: CASSSNRGGIPNTEAFF. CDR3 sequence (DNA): TGTGCCAGCAGCTCCAACAGGGGAGGGATACCGAACACTGAAGCTTTCTTT.

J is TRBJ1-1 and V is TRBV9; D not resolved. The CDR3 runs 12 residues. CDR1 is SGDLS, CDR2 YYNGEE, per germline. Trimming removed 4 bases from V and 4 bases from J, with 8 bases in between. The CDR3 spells CASSLPFTEAFF. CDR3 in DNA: TGTGCCAGCAGCCTGCCCTTCACTGAAGCTTTCTTT. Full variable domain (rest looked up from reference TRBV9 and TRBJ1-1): DSGVTQTPKHLITATGQRVTLRCSPRSGDLSVYWYQQSLDQGLQFLIQYYNGEERAKGNILERFSAQQFPDLHSELNLSSLELGDSALYFCASSLPFTEAFFGQGTRLTVV.

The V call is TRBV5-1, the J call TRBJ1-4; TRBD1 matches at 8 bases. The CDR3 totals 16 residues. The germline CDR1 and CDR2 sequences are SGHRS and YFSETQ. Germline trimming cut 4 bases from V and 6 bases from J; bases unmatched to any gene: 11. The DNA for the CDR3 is TGCGCCAGCAGCCCCTATCGGACAGGGAAGGATGAAAAACTGTTTTTT. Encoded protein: CASSPYRTGKDEKLFF. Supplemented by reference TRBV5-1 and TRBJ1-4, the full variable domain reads KAGVTQTPRYLIKTRGQQVTLSCSPISGHRSVSWYQQTPGQGLQFLFEYFSETQRNKGNFPGRFSGRQFSNSRSEMNVSTLELGDSALYLCASSPYRTGKDEKLFFGSGTQLSVL.

CDR3 region: CASSAGPSTDTQYF. In DNA form, the CDR3 reads TGTGCCAGCAGCGCAGGCCCTAGCACAGATACGCAGTATTTT. The chain links TRBV7-9 to TRBJ2-3, with D uncertain. The CDR3 is 14 residues long. Per the germline V gene, CDR1 is SEHNR and CDR2 is FQNEAQ (reference sequence). Trimming pared 5 bases from V and 0 bases from J, leaving 9 bases between.

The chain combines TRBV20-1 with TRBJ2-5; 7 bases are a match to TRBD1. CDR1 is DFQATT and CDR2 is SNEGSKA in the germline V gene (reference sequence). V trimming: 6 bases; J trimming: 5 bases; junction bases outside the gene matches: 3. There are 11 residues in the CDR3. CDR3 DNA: TGCAGTGCGAGGGGGCTGGAGACCCAGTACTTC. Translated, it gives CSARGLETQYF.

The CDR3 region has the DNA TGTGCCAGCAGAGGGCATGGTTACGAGCAGTACTTC. It encodes CASRGHGYEQYF. The chain couples TRBV25-1 to TRBJ2-7; no clear D. Germline V gives CDR1 MGHDK, CDR2 SYGVNS. Trimming removed 6 bases from V and 4 bases from J, with 10 bases in between. The CDR3 covers 12 residues.

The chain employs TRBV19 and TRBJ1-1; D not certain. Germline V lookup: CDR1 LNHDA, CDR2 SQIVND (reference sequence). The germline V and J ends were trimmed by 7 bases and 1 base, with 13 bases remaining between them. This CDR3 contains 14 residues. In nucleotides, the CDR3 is TGTGCCAGTAAAACCTATGATCAGAACACTGAAGCTTTCTTT. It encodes CASKTYDQNTEAFF.

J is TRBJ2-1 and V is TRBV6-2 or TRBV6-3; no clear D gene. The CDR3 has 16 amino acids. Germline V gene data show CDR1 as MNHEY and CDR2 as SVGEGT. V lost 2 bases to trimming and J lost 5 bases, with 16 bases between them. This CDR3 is CASSYLLERQNNEQFF. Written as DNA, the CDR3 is TGTGCCAGCAGTTACCTCCTGGAACGGCAAAACAATGAGCAGTTCTTC.

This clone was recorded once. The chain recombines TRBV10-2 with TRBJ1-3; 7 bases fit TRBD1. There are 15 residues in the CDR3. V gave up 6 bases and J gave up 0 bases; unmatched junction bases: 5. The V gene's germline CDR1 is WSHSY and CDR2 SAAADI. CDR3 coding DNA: TGCGCCAGCAGCGACAGGGCTAACTCTGGAAACACCATATATTTT. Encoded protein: CASSDRANSGNTIYF.

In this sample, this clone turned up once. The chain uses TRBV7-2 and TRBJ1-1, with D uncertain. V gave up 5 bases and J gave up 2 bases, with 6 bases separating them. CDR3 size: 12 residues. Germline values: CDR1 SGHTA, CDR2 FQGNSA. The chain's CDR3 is CASSPDNTEAFF. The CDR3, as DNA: TGTGCCAGCAGCCCGGATAACACTGAAGCTTTCTTT.

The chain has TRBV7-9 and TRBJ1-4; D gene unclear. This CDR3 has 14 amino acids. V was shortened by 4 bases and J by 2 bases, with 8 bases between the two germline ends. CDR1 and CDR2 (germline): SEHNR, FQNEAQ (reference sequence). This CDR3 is CASSSRETNEKLFF. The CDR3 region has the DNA TGTGCCAGCAGCTCCAGAGAGACTAATGAAAAACTGTTTTTT.

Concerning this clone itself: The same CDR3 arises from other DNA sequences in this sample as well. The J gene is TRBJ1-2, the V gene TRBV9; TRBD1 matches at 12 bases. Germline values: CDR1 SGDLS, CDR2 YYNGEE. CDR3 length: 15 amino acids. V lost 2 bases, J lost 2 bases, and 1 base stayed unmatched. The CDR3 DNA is TGTGCCAGCAGCGTGGGGACAGGGGGCAACTATGGCTACACCTTC. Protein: CASSVGTGGNYGYTF.

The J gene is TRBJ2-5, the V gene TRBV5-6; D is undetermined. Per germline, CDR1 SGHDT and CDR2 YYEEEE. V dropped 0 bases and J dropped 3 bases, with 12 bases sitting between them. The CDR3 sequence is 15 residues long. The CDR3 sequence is CASSLESRTKETQYF. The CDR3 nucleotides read TGTGCCAGCAGCTTGGAATCGCGGACCAAAGAGACCCAGTACTTC. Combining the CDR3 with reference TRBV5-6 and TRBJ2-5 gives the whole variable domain DAGVTQSPTHLIKTRGQQVTLRCSPKSGHDTVSWYQQALGQGPQFIFQYYEEEERQRGNFPDRFSGHQFPNYSSELNVNALLLGDSALYLCASSLESRTKETQYFGPGTRLLVL.

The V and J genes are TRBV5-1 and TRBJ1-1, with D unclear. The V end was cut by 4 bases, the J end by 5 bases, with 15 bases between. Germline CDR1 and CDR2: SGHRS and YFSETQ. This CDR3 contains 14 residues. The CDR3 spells CASSPSGSRTEAFF. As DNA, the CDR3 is TGCGCCAGCAGCCCTTCTGGGAGCAGGACTGAAGCTTTCTTT.

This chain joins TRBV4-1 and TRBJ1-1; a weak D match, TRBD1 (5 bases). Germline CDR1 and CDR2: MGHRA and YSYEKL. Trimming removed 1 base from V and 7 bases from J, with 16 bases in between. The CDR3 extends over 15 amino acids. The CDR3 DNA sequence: TGCGCCAGCAGCCAAGTAACGGGGGTGACGGGTGAAGCTTTCTTT. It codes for CASSQVTGVTGEAFF.

The CDR3 protein is CASSPFGSGGHSTGELFF. In DNA form, the CDR3 reads TGTGCCAGCAGTCCCTTTGGTAGCGGGGGGCACAGCACCGGGGAGCTGTTTTTT. The rearrangement links TRBV27 to TRBJ2-2; 10 positions match TRBD2. The CDR3 has 18 residues. The trim removed 5 bases at V and 4 bases at J, leaving 13 bases unmatched. Germline-derived CDR1 and CDR2 are MNHEY and SMNVEV (reference sequence).

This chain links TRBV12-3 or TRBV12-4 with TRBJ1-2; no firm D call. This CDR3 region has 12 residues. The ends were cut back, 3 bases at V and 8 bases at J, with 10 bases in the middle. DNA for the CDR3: TGTGCCAGCAGTTTTGAGTGGCGGGGCTACACCTTC. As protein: CASSFEWRGYTF.